These 14 T cell receptor beta chains were all obtained from the same sample, sequenced in a study of CD8+CD57+ T cells in acquired aplastic anemia. All sequencing subjects had displayed CD8+CD57+ cell expansion on flow cytometry. TCR beta VDJ combinations and CDR3 sequences were profiled from genomic DNA. MiXCR was run by TCRdb on the reads, yielding one entry per CDR3 protein. The sample shows around 200,000 distinct CDR3 sequences, about 62% of them seen only once. Sequenced material: sorted CD4+, CD8+, or CD8+CD57+ T cells (not recorded which) from PBMCs. These receptors originate from a human donor with aplastic anemia.

There are many counts of this clonotype. The chain combines TRBV2 with TRBJ2-7; no reliable D call. This CDR3 has 13 residues. In germline, CDR1 is SNHLY, CDR2 FYNNEI. V lost 2 bases and J 6 bases, leaving 11 bases between the germline ends. The CDR3 region is CASSEQGSPEQYF. CDR3 nucleotides: TGTGCCAGCAGTGAACAAGGATCTCCCGAGCAGTACTTC.

On this clonotype: The junction departs from germline at one end; a sequencing error may be responsible. The V and J genes are TRBV5-5 and TRBJ2-7; D gene ambiguous. Germline V CDR1 and CDR2: SGHKS, YYEKEE (reference sequence). The length of the CDR3 is 11 residues. CDR3 in DNA: TGTGCCAGCAGCTTGGCCGCTGTTTTGGACTTC. Its protein product is CASSLAAVLDF.

This chain connects TRBV15 to TRBJ2-7, with TRBD2 matching 13 bases. This CDR3 has 16 residues. The germline gives CDR1 LNHNV, CDR2 YYDKDF (reference sequence). Trimming removed 3 bases from V and 5 bases from J; junction bases left unmatched: 7. CDR3 in amino acids: CATSSSGTSGAHEQYF. In DNA, the CDR3 is TGTGCCACCAGCAGCTCAGGGACTAGCGGGGCCCACGAGCAGTACTTC.

CDR3: CASSPGLRTDTQYF. DNA for the CDR3: TGTGCCAGCAGCCCGGGACTACGCACAGATACGCAGTATTTT. The V and J genes are TRBV14 and TRBJ2-3; TRBD2 agrees at 7 bases. V lost 4 bases and J lost 1; bases outside the gene matches: 2. Germline V lookup: CDR1 SGHDN, CDR2 FVKESK. This CDR3 comprises 14 residues.

The V call is TRBV7-2, the J call TRBJ1-3; D unresolved. V was shortened by 1 base and J by 1 base, with 8 bases between the two germline ends. CDR1 and CDR2 (germline): SGHTA, FQGNSA. The CDR3 spans 15 residues. CDR3 sequence: CASSLVLESGNTIYF. The CDR3 region has the DNA TGTGCCAGCAGCTTAGTATTGGAGTCTGGAAACACCATATATTTT.

V and J are TRBV5-4 and TRBJ2-3; D gene uncertain. The CDR3 spans 14 residues. Germline CDR1 and CDR2: SGHNT and YYREEE (reference sequence). V was cut by 3 bases and J by 2 bases, with 10 bases left in between. The chain's CDR3 is CASSSTSPTDTQYF. Written as DNA, the CDR3 is TGTGCCAGCAGCTCGACTTCCCCCACAGATACGCAGTATTTT.

This clonotype was recorded many times. The rearrangement links TRBV11-2 to TRBJ2-3; possible D gene TRBD1, 5 bases. Germline V gene sequence: CDR1 SGHAT, CDR2 FQNNGV. V lost 1 base, J lost 0 bases, and 14 bases lay in between. The length of the CDR3 is 17 residues. Written as DNA, the CDR3 is TGTGCCAGCAGCTTAGGTTGGACACCTTTTAGCACAGATACGCAGTATTTT. This codes for CASSLGWTPFSTDTQYF.

The chain uses TRBV29-1 and TRBJ2-3; perhaps TRBD2 as D (6 bases). CDR3 size: 13 residues. Per the germline V gene, CDR1 is SQVTM and CDR2 is ANQGSEA. Trimming took 2 bases from V and 1 from J, leaving 7 bases between them. The CDR3 loop reads CSVEPGGTDTQYF. The CDR3 DNA is TGCAGCGTTGAACCGGGGGGCACAGATACGCAGTATTTT.

This clonotype was counted ten times or more. The CDR3 loop is CSARLVPTNNLGYTF. The CDR3 DNA is TGCAGTGCTAGATTAGTGCCCACGAATAATCTCGGCTACACCTTC. This chain connects TRBV20-1 to TRBJ1-2; D uncertain. CDR3 size: 15 residues. The germline V and J ends were trimmed by 2 bases and 8 bases, with 21 bases remaining between them. Germline loops: CDR1 DFQATT, CDR2 SNEGSKA (reference sequence).

The chain links TRBV7-6 to TRBJ1-1; D remains unclear. Germline assignment: CDR1 SGHVS and CDR2 FNYEAQ. There are 14 residues in the CDR3. V lost 1 base, J lost 2 bases, and 8 bases lay in between. The CDR3 region has the DNA TGTGCCAGCAGCTTAGGGGCAAGAAACACTGAAGCTTTCTTT. Protein product: CASSLGARNTEAFF.

For this clonotype: The conserved closing phenylalanine or tryptophan is absent in this CDR3, likely reflecting a read error. V is TRBV5-6 and J is TRBJ2-7; a possible D gene is TRBD1 (5 bases). Germline V gene sequence: CDR1 SGHDT, CDR2 YYEEEE. The CDR3 is 13 amino acids. V lost 3 bases to trimming and J lost 2 bases, with 9 bases between them. The CDR3 nucleotides are TGTGCCAGCAGCTCAGGGTCCCCCTACGAGCAGTACTAC. It yields the protein CASSSGSPYEQYY.

This clonotype was detected only a few times. The V and J genes are TRBV19 and TRBJ1-4; D gene uncertain. Germline CDR1 LNHDA, CDR2 SQIVND (reference sequence). The CDR3 extends over 14 amino acids. Trimming shortened V by 11 bases and J by 8 bases, and 21 bases separated the two germline ends. CDR3 amino acids: CAATSGGVREKLFF. CDR3 in DNA: TGTGCCGCAACTTCCGGTGGGGTTCGGGAAAAACTGTTTTTT.

V gene TRBV6-5 combines with J gene TRBJ2-7, with 7 bases aligning to TRBD1. Germline loops: CDR1 MNHEY, CDR2 SVGAGI. This CDR3 contains 15 residues. The junction had 4 bases not matched to a gene; V was cut back by 2 bases and J by 0 bases. The CDR3 region is CASSYGGQSSYEQYF. Here the CDR3 DNA reads TGTGCCAGCAGTTACGGGGGACAGAGCTCCTACGAGCAGTACTTC.

The DNA of the CDR3 is TGTGCCAGCAGCATCCAGAACACTGAAGCTTTCTTT. This sequence encodes CASSIQNTEAFF. The J gene is TRBJ1-1, the V gene TRBV7-9; D is unclear. CDR3 size: 12 residues. Germline-derived CDR1 and CDR2 are SEHNR and FQNEAQ (reference sequence). Trimming shortened V by 5 bases and J by 1 base, and 5 bases separated the two germline ends.